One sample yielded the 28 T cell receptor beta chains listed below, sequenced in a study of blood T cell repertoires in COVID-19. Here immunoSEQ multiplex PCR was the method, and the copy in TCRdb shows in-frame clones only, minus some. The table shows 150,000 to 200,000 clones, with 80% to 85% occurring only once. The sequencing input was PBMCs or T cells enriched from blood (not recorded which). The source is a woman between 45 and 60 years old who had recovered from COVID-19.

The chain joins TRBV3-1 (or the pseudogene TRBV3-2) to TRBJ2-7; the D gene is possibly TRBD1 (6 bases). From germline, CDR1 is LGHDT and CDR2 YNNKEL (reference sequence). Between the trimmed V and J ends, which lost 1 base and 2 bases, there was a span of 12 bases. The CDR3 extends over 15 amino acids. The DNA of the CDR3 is TGTGCCAGCAGCCAAGGCCCAGGGGTGACCTACGAGCAGTACTTC. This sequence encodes CASSQGPGVTYEQYF.

The CDR3 reads CASSPGSSYNSPLHF. DNA for the CDR3: TGTGCCAGCTCACCGGGGAGCAGTTATAATTCACCCCTCCACTTT. V usage is TRBV18 and J usage is TRBJ1-6; D unresolved. V was clipped by 3 bases and J by 4 bases, with 10 bases between them. The germline V gene has CDR1 KGHSH and CDR2 LQKENI. The CDR3 is 15 residues long.

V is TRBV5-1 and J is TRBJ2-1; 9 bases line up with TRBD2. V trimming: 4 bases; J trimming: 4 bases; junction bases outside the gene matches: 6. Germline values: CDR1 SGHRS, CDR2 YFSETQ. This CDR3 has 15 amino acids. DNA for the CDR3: TGCGCCAGCAGCCCCGGACTAGCGCGATACAATGAGCAGTTCTTC. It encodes CASSPGLARYNEQFF.

The CDR3 spells CASSHRDRGSNEQFF. The CDR3 DNA is TGTGCCAGCAGTCACCGGGACAGGGGTTCCAATGAGCAGTTCTTC. The V call is TRBV6-5, the J call TRBJ2-1; 10 positions match TRBD1. Germline lookup yields CDR1 MNHEY and CDR2 SVGAGI. The ends lost 5 bases at V and 6 bases at J; junction bases unmatched: 7. This CDR3 comprises 15 residues.

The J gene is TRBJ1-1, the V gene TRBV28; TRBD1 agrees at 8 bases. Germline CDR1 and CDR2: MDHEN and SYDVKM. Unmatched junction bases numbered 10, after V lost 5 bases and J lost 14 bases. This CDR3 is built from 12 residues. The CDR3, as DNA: TGTGCCAGCAGTCTCCCCCGGGACAGGATGTTCTTT. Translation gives CASSLPRDRMFF.

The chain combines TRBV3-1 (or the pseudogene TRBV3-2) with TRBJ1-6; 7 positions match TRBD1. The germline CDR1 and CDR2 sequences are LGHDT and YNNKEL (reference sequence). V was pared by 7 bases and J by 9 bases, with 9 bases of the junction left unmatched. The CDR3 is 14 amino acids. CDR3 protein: CASTLGQIGSPLHF. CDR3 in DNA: TGTGCCAGCACCCTGGGACAGATTGGTTCACCCCTCCACTTT.

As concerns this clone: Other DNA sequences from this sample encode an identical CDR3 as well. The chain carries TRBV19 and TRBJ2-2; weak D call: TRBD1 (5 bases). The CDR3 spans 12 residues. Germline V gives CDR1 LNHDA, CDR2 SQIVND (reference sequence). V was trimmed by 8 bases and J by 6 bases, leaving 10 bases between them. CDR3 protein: CASGQGAGELFF. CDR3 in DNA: TGTGCCAGTGGACAAGGGGCCGGGGAGCTGTTTTTT.

The CDR3 is CASSQARLRAGANVLTF. CDR3 coding DNA: TGTGCCAGCAGCCAAGCCCGTTTGCGGGCTGGGGCCAACGTCCTGACTTTC. The genes are TRBV3-1 (or the pseudogene TRBV3-2) and TRBJ2-6, with D perhaps matching TRBD2 (5 bases). The CDR3 is 17 amino acids. Germline loops: CDR1 LGHDT, CDR2 YNNKEL (reference sequence). The germline V and J ends were trimmed by 1 base and 2 bases, with 12 bases remaining between them.

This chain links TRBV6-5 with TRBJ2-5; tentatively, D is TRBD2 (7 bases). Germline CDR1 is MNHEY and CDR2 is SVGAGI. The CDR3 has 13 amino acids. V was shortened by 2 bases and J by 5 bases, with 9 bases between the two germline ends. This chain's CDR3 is CASSYRGGETQYF. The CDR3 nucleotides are TGTGCCAGCAGTTACAGGGGGGGGGAGACCCAGTACTTC.

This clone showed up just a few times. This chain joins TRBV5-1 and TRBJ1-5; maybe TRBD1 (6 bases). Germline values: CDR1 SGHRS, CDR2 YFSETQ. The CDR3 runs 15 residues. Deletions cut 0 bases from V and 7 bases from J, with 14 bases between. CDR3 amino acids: CASSLVPGDGQPQHF. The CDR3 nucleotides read TGCGCCAGCAGCTTGGTTCCAGGGGACGGACAGCCCCAGCATTTT.

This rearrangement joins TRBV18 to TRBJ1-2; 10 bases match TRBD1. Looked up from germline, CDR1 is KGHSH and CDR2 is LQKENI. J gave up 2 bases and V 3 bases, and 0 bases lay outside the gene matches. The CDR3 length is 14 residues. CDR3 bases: TGTGCCAGCTCACCGGGACAGGGGAACTATGGCTACACCTTC. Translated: CASSPGQGNYGYTF.

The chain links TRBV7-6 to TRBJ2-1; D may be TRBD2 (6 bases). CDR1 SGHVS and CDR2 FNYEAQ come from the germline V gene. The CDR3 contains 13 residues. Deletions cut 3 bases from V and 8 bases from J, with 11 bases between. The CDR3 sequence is CASSFRDSDEQFF. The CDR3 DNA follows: TGTGCCAGCAGCTTCCGGGACTCTGATGAGCAGTTCTTC.

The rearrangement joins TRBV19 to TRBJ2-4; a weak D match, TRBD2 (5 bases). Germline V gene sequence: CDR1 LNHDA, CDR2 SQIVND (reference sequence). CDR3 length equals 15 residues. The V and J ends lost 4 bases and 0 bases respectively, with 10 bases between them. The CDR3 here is CASSKPGLAKNIQYF. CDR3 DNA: TGTGCCAGTAGTAAACCGGGGTTAGCCAAAAACATTCAGTACTTC.

The CDR3 coding sequence is TGTGCCAGCAATGGAGGAGAGGGAAGGGGGACGCAGTATTTT. Translation gives CASNGGEGRGTQYF. The genes are TRBV3-1 (or the pseudogene TRBV3-2) and TRBJ2-3; D possibly corresponds to TRBD1 (6 bases). The CDR3 is made up of 14 amino acids. V was clipped by 7 bases and J by 9 bases, with 20 bases between them. The germline V gene has CDR1 LGHDT and CDR2 YNNKEL (reference sequence).

The CDR3 nucleotides are TGTGCCAGCAGCGCGGATCAGGTAGTCTCCGAGCAGTACTTC. Its protein product is CASSADQVVSEQYF. The chain carries TRBV9 and TRBJ2-7; D is undetermined. Looked up from germline, CDR1 is SGDLS and CDR2 is YYNGEE. Trimming removed 3 bases at V and 6 bases at J, with 16 bases between. CDR3 size: 14 residues.

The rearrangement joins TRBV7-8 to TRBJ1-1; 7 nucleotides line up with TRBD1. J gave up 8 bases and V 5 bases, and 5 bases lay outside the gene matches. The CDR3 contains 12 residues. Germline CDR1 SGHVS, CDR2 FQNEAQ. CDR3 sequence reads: CASSRGTAEAFF. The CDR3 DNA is TGTGCCAGCAGCCGCGGGACAGCCGAAGCTTTCTTT.

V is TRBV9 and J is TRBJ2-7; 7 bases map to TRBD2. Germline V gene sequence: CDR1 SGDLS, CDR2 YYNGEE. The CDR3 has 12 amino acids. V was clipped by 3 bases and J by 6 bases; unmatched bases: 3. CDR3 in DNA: TGTGCCAGCAGCGGCGCGGGAGCCGAGCAGTACTTC. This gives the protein CASSGAGAEQYF.

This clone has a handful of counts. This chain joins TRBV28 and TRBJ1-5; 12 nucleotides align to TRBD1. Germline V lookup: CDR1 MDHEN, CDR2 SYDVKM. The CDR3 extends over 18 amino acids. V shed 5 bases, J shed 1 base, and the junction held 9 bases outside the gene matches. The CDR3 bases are TGTGCCAGCAGTGGGACAGGGGGCGCGTCTTTGAGCAATCAGCCCCAGCATTTT. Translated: CASSGTGGASLSNQPQHF.

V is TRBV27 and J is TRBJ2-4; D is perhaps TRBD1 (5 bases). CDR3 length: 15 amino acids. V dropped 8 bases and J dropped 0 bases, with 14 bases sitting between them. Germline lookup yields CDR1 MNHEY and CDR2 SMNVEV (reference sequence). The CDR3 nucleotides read TGTGCCAGCGGCTTTGGGGCCTTAGCCAAAAACATTCAGTACTTC. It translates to CASGFGALAKNIQYF.

CDR3 sequence: CATSRGQGRTEAFF. CDR3 in DNA: TGTGCCACCAGCAGAGGACAGGGAAGGACTGAAGCTTTCTTT. J is TRBJ1-1 and V is TRBV15; 7 nucleotides agree with TRBD1. The CDR3 spans 14 residues. The germline gives CDR1 LNHNV, CDR2 YYDKDF (reference sequence). Trimming took 1 base from V and 5 from J; bases not matched to a gene: 4.

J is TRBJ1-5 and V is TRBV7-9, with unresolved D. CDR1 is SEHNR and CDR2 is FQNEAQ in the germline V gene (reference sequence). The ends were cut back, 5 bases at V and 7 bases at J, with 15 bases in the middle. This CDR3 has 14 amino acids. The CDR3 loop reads CASSAALHGQPQHF. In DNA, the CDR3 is TGTGCCAGCAGCGCGGCCTTACATGGCCAGCCCCAGCATTTT.

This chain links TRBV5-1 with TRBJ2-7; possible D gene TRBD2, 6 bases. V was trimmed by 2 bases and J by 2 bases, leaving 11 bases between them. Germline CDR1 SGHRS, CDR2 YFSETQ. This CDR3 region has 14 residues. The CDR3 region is CASSFNSGPYEQYF. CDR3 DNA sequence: TGCGCCAGCAGCTTTAATAGCGGTCCCTACGAGCAGTACTTC.

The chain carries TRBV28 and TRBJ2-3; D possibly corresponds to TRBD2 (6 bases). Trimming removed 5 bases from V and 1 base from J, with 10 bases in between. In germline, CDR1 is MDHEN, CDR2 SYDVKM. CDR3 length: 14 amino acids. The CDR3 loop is CASSRASGTDTQYF. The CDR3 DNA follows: TGTGCCAGCAGTCGCGCTAGCGGCACAGATACGCAGTATTTT.

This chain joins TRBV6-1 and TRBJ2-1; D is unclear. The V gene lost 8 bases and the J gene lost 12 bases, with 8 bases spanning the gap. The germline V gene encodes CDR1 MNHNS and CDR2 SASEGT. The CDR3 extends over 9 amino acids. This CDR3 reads CASGTAQFF. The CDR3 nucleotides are TGTGCCAGCGGCACAGCGCAGTTCTTC.

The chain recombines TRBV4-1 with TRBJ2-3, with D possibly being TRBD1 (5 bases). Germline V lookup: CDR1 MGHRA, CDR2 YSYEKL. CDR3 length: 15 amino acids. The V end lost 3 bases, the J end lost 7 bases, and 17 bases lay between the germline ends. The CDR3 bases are TGCGCCAGCAGCCAGGCCCAGGGCCCGGGTTATACGCAGTATTTT. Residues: CASSQAQGPGYTQYF.

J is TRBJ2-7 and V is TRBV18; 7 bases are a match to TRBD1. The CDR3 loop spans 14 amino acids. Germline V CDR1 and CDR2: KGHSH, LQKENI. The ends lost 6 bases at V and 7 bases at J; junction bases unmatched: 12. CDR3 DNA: TGTGCCAGCTCCCCGGGACAGTCCTTTTGGGAGCAGTACTTC. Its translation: CASSPGQSFWEQYF.

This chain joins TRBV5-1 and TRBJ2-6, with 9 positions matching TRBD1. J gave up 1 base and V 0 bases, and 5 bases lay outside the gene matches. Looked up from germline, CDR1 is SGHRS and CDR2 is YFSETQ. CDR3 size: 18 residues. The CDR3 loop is CASSLATGGGSGANVLTF. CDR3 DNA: TGCGCCAGCAGCTTGGCGACAGGGGGAGGGTCTGGGGCCAACGTCCTGACTTTC. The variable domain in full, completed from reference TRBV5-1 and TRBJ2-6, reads KAGVTQTPRYLIKTRGQQVTLSCSPISGHRSVSWYQQTPGQGLQFLFEYFSETQRNKGNFPGRFSGRQFSNSRSEMNVSTLELGDSALYLCASSLATGGGSGANVLTFGAGSRLTVL.

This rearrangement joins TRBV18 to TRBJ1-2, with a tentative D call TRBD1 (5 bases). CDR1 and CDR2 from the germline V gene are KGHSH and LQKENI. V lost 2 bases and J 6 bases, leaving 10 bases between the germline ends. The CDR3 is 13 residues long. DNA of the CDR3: TGTGCCAGCTCACCAGACAGACCTGATGGCTACACCTTC. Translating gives CASSPDRPDGYTF.